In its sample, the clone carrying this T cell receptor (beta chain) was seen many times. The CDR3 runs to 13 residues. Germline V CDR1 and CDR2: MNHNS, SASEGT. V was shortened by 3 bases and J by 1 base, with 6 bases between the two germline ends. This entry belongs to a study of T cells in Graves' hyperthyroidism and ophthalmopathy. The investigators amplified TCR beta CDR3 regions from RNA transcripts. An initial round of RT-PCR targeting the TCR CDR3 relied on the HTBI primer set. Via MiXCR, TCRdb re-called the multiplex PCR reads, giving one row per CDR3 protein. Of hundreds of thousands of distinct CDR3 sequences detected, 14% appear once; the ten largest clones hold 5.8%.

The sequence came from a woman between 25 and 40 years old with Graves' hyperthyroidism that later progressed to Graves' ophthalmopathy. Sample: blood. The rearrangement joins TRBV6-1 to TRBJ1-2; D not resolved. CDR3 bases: TGTGCCAGCAGTGAGGGGATTAACTATGGCTACACCTTC. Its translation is CASSEGINYGYTF.